The T cell receptor (beta chain) under discussion was sequenced for a study of vaccination and CD4 T cells after COVID-19. As for the study in general: Six males and four females, two Hispanic, made up the convalescents.

Per germline, CDR1 DFQATT and CDR2 SNEGSKA (reference sequence). V was clipped by 3 bases and J by 1 base, with 9 bases between them. CDR3 size: 13 residues. This sample's treatment: approximately nine-day PBMC culture with coronavirus spike peptide pools or control peptides (ViraFEST assay). CD4+ T cells that came from the unexposed donor were collected before the COVID-19 pandemic (2011-2018). This clonotype showed up just a few times. The antigen is not known. Sequencing of the DNA from cultured CD4+ T cells was carried out with the Oncomine TCR Beta short-read assay. TCRdb analysed the PCR reads with MiXCR anew, one entry per CDR3 protein. The data show fewer than 7,000 distinct CDR3 sequences, about 40% seen once.

The sequencing input was CD4+ T cells from blood, cultured in vitro. The chain links TRBV20-1 to TRBJ1-1, with D unclear. The TCR was taken from a human donor in good health. The CDR3 reads CSASAQTNTEAFF. In nucleotides, the CDR3 is TGCAGTGCTAGCGCACAGACGAACACTGAAGCTTTCTTT.